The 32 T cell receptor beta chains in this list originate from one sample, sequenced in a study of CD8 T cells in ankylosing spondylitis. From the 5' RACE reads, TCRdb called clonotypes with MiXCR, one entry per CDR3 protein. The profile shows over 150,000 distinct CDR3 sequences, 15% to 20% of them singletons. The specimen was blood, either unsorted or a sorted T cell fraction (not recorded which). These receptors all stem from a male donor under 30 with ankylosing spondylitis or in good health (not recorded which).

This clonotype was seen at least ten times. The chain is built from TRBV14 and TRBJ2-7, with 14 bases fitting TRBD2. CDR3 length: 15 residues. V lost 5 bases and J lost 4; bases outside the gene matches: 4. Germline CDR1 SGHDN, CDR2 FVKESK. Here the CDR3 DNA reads TGTGCCAGCAGCTTGGGACTAGCGGGAGTGTACGAGCAGTACTTC. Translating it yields CASSLGLAGVYEQYF.

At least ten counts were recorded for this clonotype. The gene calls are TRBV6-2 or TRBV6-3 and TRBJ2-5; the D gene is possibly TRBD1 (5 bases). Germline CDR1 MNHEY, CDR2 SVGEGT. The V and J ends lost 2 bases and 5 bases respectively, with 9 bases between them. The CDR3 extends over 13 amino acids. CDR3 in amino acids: CASSYVGRETQYF. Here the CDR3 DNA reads TGTGCCAGCAGTTACGTGGGGCGGGAGACCCAGTACTTC.

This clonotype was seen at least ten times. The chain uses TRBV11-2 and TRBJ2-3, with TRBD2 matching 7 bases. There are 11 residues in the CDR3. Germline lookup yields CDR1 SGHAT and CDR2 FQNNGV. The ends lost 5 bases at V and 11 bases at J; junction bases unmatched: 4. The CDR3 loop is CASSPGGVQYF. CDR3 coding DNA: TGTGCCAGCAGCCCGGGGGGAGTGCAGTATTTT. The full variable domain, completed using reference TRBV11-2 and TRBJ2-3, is EAGVAQSPRYKIIEKRQSVAFWCNPISGHATLYWYQQILGQGPKLLIQFQNNGVVDDSQLPKDRFSAERLKGVDSTLKIQPAKLEDSAVYLCASSPGGVQYFGPGTRLTVL.

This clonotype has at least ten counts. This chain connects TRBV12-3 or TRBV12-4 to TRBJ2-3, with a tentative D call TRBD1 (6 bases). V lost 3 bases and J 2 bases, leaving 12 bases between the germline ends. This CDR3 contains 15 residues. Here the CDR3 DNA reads TGTGCCAGCAGTTTCAACCCAGGGGTCACAGATACGCAGTATTTT. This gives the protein CASSFNPGVTDTQYF.

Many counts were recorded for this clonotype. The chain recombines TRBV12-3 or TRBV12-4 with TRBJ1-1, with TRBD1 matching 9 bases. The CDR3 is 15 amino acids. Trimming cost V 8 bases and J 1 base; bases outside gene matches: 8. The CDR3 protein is CASRLGTGRNTEAFF. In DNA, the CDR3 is TGTGCCAGCCGATTGGGGACAGGGAGGAACACTGAAGCTTTCTTT.

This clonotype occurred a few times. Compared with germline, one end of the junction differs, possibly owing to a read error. In nucleotides, the CDR3 is TGTGCCAGCAGGCCCCCCCTTTTGTTT. Protein: CASRPPLLF. This chain joins TRBV27 and TRBJ2-3; D is undetermined. CDR1 MNHEY and CDR2 SMNVEV come from the germline V gene (reference sequence). The CDR3 runs to 9 residues.

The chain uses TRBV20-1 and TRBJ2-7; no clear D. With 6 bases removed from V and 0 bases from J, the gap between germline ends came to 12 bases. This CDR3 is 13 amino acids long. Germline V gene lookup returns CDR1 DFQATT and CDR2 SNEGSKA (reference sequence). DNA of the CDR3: TGCAGTGCCAGGAACAAAGGCTCCTACGAGCAGTACTTC. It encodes CSARNKGSYEQYF.

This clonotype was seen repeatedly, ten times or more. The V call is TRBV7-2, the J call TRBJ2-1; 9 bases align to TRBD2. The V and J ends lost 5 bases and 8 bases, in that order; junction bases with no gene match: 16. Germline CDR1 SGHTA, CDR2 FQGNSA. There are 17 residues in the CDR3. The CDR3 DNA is TGTGCCAGCAGCCCCCCCCCCGGGACTAGCTGGGTTTATGAGCAGTTCTTC. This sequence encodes CASSPPPGTSWVYEQFF.

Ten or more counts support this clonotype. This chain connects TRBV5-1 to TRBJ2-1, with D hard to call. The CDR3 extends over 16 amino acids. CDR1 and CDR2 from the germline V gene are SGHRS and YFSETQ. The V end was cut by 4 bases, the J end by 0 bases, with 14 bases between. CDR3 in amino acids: CASSSEVMASYNEQFF. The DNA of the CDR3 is TGCGCCAGCAGCAGCGAAGTAATGGCCTCCTACAATGAGCAGTTCTTC. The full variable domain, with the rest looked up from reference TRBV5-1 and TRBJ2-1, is KAGVTQTPRYLIKTRGQQVTLSCSPISGHRSVSWYQQTPGQGLQFLFEYFSETQRNKGNFPGRFSGRQFSNSRSEMNVSTLELGDSALYLCASSSEVMASYNEQFFGPGTRLTVL.

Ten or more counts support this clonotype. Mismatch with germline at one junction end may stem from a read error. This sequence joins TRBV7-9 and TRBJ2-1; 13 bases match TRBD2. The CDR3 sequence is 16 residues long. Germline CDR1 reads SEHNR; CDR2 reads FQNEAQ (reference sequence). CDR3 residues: CPSSPKGLAGRNEQFF. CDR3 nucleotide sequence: TGTCCCAGCAGCCCGAAGGGACTAGCGGGAAGGAATGAGCAGTTCTTC.

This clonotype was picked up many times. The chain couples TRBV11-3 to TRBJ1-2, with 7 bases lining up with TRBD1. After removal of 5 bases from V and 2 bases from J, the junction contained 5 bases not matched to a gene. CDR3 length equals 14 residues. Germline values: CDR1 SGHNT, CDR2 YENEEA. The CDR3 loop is CASSDWTGNYGYTF. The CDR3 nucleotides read TGTGCCAGCAGCGATTGGACAGGCAACTATGGCTACACCTTC.

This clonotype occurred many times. The CDR3 bases are TGTGCCAGCAGACCCCCGGGGGTCTTCCCTTACAATGAGCAGTTCTTC. Amino acids: CASRPPGVFPYNEQFF. The V and J genes are TRBV12-3 or TRBV12-4 and TRBJ2-1; D might be TRBD2 (6 bases). This CDR3 is built from 16 residues. V was shortened by 6 bases and J by 4 bases, with 19 bases between the two germline ends.

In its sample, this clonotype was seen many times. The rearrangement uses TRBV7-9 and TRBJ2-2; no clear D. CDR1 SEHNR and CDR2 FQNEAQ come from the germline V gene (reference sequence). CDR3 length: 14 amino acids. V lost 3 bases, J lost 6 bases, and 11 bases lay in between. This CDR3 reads CASSFIALPGELFF. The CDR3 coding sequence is TGTGCCAGCAGCTTCATCGCGCTTCCCGGGGAGCTGTTTTTT.

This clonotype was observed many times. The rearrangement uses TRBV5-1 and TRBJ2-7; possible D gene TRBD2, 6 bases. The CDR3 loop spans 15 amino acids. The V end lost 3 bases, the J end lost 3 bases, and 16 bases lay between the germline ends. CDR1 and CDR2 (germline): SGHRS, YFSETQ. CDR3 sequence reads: CASSYLKAGLYEQYF. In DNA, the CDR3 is TGCGCCAGCAGCTACCTTAAAGCGGGTCTCTACGAGCAGTACTTC.

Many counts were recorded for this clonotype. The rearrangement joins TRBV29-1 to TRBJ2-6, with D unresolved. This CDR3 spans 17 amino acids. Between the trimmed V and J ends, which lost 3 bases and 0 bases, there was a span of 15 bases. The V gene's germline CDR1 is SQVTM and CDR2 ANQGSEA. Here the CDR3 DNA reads TGCAGCGTTGAGTATTGGCAGGAGAACTCTGGGGCCAACGTCCTGACTTTC. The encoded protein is CSVEYWQENSGANVLTF.

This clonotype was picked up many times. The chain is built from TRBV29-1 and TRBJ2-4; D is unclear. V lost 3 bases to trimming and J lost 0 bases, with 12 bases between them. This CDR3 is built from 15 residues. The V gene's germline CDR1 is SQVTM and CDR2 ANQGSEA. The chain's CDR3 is CSVDSTVLAKNIQYF. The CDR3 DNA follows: TGCAGCGTTGATTCAACAGTTCTAGCCAAAAACATTCAGTACTTC.

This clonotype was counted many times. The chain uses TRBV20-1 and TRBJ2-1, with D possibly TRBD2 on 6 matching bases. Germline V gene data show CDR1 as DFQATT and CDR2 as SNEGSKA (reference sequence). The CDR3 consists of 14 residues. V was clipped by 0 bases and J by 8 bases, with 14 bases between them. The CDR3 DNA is TGCAGTGCTAGAGACAGGGAGGTTGTCCATGAGCAGTTCTTC. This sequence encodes CSARDREVVHEQFF.

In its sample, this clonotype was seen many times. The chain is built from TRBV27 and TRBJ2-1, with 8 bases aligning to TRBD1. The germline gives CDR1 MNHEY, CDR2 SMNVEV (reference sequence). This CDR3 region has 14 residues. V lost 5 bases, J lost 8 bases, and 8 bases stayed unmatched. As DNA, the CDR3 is TGTGCCAGCAGTAACAGGGGGTATTTCGATGAGCAGTTCTTC. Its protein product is CASSNRGYFDEQFF.

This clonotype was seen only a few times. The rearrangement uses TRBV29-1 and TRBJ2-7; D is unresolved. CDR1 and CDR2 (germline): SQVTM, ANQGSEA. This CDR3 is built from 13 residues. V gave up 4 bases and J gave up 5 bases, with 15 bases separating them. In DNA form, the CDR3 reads TGCAGCGTTGGGTTGGGTGGGGTGGACGAGCAGTACTTC. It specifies CSVGLGGVDEQYF.

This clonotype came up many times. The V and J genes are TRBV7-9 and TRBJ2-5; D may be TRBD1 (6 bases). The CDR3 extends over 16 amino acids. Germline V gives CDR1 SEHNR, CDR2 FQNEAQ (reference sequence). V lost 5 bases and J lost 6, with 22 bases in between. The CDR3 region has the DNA TGTGCCAGCAGCGGTTCCTATCCAGGGGCCGAAAAGACCCAGTACTTC. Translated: CASSGSYPGAEKTQYF.

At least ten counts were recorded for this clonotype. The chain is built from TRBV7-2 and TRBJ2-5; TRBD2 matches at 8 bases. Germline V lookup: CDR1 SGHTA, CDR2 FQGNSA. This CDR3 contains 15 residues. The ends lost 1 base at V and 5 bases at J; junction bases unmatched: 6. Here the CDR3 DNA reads TGTGCCAGCAGCTTAGATAGCGGGAATTGGGAGACCCAGTACTTC. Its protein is CASSLDSGNWETQYF.

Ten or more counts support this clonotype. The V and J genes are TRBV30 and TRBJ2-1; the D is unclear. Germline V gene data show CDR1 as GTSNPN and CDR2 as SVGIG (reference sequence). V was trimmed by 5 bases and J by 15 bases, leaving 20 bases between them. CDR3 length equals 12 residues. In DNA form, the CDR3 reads TGTGCCTGGGGATTCCCCCATTCCTCCGGGTTCTTC. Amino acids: CAWGFPHSSGFF.

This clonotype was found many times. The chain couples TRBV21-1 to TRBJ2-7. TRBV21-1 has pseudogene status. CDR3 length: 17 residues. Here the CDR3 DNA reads TGTGCCAGCCGTAACAAATCTCTCAAACGGAGCTCCTACGAGCAGTACGTC. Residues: CASRNKSLKRSSYEQYV.

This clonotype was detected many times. In nucleotides, the CDR3 is TGCGCCAGCAGCCAAGACCCGAGCGGGCGGGGTAGCACAGATACGCAGTATTTT. Its translation: CASSQDPSGRGSTDTQYF. V is TRBV4-1 and J is TRBJ2-3; perhaps TRBD2 as D (6 bases). The CDR3 has 18 residues. Trimming removed 0 bases from V and 0 bases from J, with 16 bases in between. Germline V gives CDR1 MGHRA, CDR2 YSYEKL.

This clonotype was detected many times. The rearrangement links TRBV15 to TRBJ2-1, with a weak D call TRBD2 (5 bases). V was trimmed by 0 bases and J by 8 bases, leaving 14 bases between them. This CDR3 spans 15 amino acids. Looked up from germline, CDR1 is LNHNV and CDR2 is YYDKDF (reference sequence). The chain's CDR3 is CATSRDGSPGDEQFF. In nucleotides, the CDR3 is TGTGCCACCAGCAGAGATGGATCTCCCGGGGATGAGCAGTTCTTC.

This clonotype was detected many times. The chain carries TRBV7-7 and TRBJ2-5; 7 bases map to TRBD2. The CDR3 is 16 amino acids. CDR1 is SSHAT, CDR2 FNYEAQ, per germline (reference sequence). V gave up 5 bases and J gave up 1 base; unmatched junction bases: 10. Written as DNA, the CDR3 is TGTGCCAGCAGCGAACAATCCGGGACTATCCAAGAGACCCAGTACTTC. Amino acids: CASSEQSGTIQETQYF.

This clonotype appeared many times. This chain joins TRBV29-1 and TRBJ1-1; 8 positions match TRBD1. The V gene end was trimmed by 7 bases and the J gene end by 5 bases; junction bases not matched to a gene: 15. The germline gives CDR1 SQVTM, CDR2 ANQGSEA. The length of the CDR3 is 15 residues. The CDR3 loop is CSASQDRVPLTEAFF. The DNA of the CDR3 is TGCAGCGCCTCCCAGGACAGGGTACCCCTTACTGAAGCTTTCTTT.

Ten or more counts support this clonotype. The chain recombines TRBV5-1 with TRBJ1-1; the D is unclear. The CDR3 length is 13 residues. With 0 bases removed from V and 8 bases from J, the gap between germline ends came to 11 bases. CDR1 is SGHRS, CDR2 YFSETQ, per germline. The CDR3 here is CASSLGSPTEAFF. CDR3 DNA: TGCGCCAGCAGCTTGGGCAGCCCGACGGAAGCTTTCTTT.

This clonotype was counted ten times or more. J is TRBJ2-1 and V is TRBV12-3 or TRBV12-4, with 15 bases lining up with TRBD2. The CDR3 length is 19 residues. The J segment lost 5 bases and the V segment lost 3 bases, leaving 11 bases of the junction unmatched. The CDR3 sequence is CASSFRRGTSGRSHNEQFF. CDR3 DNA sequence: TGTGCCAGCAGTTTTCGTAGAGGGACTAGCGGGAGGTCACACAATGAGCAGTTCTTC.

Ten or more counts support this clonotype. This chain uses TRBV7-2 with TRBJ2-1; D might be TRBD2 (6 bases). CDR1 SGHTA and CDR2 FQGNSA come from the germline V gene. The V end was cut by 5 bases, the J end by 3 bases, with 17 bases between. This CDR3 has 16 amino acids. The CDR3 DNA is TGTGCCAGCAGCCCGCAACGGGACTGGAACTACAATGAGCAGTTCTTC. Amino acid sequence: CASSPQRDWNYNEQFF.

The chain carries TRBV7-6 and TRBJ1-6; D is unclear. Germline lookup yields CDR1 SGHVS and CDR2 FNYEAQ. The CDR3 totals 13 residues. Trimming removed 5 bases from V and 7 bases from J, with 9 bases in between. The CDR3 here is CASSPQPNSPLHF. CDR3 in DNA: TGTGCCAGCAGCCCACAACCCAATTCACCCCTCCACTTT.

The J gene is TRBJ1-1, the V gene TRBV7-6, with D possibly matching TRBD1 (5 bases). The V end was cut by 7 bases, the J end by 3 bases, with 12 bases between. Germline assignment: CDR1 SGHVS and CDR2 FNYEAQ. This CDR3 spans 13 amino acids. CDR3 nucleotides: TGTGCCAGCACTCCACCGGGGGACACTGAAGCTTTCTTT. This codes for CASTPPGDTEAFF.